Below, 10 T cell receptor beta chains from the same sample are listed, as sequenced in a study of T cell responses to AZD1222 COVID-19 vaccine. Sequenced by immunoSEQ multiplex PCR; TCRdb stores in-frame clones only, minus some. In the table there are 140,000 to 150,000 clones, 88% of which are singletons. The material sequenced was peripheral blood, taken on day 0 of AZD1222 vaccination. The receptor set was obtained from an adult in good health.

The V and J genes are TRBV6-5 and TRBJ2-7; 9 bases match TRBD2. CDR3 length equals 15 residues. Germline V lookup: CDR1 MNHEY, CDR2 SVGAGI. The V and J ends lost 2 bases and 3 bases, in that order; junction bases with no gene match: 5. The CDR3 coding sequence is TGTGCCAGCAGTTACACGGGACTAGCCGGCTACGAGCAGTACTTC. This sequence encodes CASSYTGLAGYEQYF.

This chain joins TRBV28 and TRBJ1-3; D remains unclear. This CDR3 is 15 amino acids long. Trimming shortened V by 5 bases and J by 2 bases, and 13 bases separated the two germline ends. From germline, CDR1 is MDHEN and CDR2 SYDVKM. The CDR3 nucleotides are TGTGCCAGCAGTCCCTCACCGGGAGCTGGAAACACCATATATTTT. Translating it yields CASSPSPGAGNTIYF.

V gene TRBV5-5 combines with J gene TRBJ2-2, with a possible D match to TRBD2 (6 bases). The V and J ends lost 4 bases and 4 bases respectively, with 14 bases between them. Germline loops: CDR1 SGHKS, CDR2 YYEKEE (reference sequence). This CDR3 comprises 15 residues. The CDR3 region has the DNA TGTGCCAGCAGCCCCTCGACGGGGGTCACCGGGGAGCTGTTTTTT. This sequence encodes CASSPSTGVTGELFF.

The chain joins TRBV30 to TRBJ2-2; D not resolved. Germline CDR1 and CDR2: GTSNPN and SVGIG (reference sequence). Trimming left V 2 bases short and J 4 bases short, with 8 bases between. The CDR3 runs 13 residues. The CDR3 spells CAWSLRLTGELFF. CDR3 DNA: TGTGCCTGGAGTTTAAGACTCACCGGGGAGCTGTTTTTT.

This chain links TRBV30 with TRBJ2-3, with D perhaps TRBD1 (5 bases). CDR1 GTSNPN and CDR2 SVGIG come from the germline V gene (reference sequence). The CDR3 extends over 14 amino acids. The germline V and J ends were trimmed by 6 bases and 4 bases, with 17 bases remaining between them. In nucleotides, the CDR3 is TGTGCCTGCCAATCACCCCTAGGGGCAGATACGCAGTATTTT. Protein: CACQSPLGADTQYF.

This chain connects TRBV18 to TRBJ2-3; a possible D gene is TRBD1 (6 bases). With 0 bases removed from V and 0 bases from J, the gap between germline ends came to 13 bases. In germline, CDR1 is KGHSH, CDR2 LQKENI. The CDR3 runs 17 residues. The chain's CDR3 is CASSPPGGRGSTDTQYF. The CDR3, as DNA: TGTGCCAGCTCACCACCAGGAGGAAGGGGGAGCACAGATACGCAGTATTTT.

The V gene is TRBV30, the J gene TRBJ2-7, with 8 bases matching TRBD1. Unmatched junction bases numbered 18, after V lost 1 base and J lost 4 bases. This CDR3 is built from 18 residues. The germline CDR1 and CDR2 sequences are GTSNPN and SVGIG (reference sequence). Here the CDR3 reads CAWSAPSWSGQGRYEQYF. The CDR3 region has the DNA TGTGCCTGGAGTGCCCCGAGCTGGAGCGGACAGGGTAGGTACGAGCAGTACTTC. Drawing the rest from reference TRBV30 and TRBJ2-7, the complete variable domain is SQTIHQWPATLVQPVGSPLSLECTVEGTSNPNLYWYRQAAGRGLQLLFYSVGIGQISSEVPQNLSASRPQDRQFILSSKKLLLSDSGFYLCAWSAPSWSGQGRYEQYFGPGTRLTVT.

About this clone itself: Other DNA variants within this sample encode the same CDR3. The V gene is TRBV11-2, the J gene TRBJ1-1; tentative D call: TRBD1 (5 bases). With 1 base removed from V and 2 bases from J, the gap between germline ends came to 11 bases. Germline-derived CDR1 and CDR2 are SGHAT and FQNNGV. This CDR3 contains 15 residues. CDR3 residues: CASSLVGTLNTEAFF. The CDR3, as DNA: TGTGCCAGCAGCTTAGTCGGGACCCTAAACACTGAAGCTTTCTTT. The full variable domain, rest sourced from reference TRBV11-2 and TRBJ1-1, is EAGVAQSPRYKIIEKRQSVAFWCNPISGHATLYWYQQILGQGPKLLIQFQNNGVVDDSQLPKDRFSAERLKGVDSTLKIQPAKLEDSAVYLCASSLVGTLNTEAFFGQGTRLTVV.

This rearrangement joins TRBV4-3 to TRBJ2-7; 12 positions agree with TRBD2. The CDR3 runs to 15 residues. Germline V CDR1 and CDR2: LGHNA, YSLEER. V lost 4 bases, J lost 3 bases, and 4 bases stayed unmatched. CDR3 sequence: CASSPTSGGYYEQYF. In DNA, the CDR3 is TGCGCCAGCAGCCCGACTAGCGGGGGCTACTACGAGCAGTACTTC.

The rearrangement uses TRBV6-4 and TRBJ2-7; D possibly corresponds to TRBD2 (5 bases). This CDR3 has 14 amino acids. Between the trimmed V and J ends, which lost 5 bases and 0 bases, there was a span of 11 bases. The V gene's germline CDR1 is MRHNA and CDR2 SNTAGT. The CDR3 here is CASSPAVGSYEQYF. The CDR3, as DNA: TGTGCCAGCAGTCCAGCGGTTGGCTCCTACGAGCAGTACTTC.